This T cell receptor beta chain was profiled in a study of cytomegalovirus exposure and HLA in healthy donors. PCR was performed using 60 Vbeta and 13 Jbeta primers. Sequenced by immunoSEQ multiplex PCR; TCRdb stores in-frame clones only, minus some. The profile shows roughly 120,000 clones, 80% to 85% of them singletons. The sample was PBMCs. This clonotype was sampled from a young woman in good health and CMV-seronegative.

The DNA for the CDR3 is TGTGCCAGCAACTTTCGACAGGGGGAAGACACCATATATTTT. Encoded protein: CASNFRQGEDTIYF. The genes are TRBV7-9 and TRBJ1-3; 9 nucleotides align to TRBD1. Germline V gene lookup returns CDR1 SEHNR and CDR2 FQNEAQ (reference sequence). The CDR3 is 14 residues long. J lost 8 bases, V lost 7 bases, and 9 bases had no gene match.